The T cell receptor beta chain described here comes from a study of cytomegalovirus exposure and HLA in healthy donors. Study-wide background: The Caucasian-associated ancestry cluster held roughly 81% of roughly 400 genotyped donors. Findings and caveats of the study: A later analysis appeared to link common viral pathogens to several of the most significant clusters. TRBV6-2, TRBV6-3 and some other V segments were excluded as indistinguishable.

The PCR had 60 Vbeta and 13 Jbeta primers. Methods used by the authors: The authors later counted roughly 79 million unique TCR beta chains, 8.5 million to 13 million of them shared. Clones were read by immunoSEQ multiplex PCR, and TCRdb kept only the in-frame ones, dropping some. The V and J calls and the clone size are those of that table, but D and trimming were determined from the DNA. This sample has hundreds of thousands of clones, with around 80% found just once. The length of the CDR3 is 13 residues. CDR1 is SQVTM, CDR2 ANQGSEA, per germline. Trimming took off 4 bases at V and 0 bases at J, with 7 bases between the two ends. About this clone itself: Its target is unknown. At the DNA level, this CDR3 is encoded by other sequences in the same sample as well.

The sequencing input was PBMCs. The chain employs TRBV29-1 and TRBJ1-5; tentatively, D is TRBD1 (6 bases). The source of this sequence is a middle-aged man in good health and CMV-seropositive. The DNA for the CDR3 is TGCAGCGTTGGGACAGATAGCAATCAGCCCCAGCATTTT. As protein: CSVGTDSNQPQHF.